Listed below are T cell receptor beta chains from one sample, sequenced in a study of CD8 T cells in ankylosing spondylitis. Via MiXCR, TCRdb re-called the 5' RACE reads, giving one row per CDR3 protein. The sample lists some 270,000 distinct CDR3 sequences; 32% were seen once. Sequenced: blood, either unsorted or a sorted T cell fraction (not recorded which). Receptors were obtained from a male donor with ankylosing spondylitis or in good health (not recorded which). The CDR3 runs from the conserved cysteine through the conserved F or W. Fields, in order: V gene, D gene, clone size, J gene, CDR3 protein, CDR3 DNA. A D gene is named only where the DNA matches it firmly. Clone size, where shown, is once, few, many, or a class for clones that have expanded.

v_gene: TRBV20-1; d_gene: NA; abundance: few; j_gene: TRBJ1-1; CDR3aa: CSAQGQGEAFF; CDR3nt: TGCAGTGCTCAGGGCCAAGGCGAAGCTTTCTTT
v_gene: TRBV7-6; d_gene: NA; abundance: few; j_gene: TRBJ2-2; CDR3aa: CASSVGETTGELFF; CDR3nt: TGTGCCAGCAGCGTCGGAGAGACCACCGGGGAGCTGTTTTTT
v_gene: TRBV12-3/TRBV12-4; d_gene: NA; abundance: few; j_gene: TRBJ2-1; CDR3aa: CASSSAGANYNEQFF; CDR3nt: TGTGCCAGCAGCTCAGCAGGGGCGAATTACAATGAGCAGTTCTTC
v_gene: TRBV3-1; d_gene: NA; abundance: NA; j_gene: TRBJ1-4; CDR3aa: CASSREGGEDNEKLFF; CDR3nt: TGTGCCAGCAGCCGAGAGGGAGGGGAGGATAATGAAAAACTGTTTTTT
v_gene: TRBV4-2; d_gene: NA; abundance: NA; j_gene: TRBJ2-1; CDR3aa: CASSQEGNQEQFF; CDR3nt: TGTGCCAGCAGCCAAGAAGGTAACCAAGAGCAGTTCTTC
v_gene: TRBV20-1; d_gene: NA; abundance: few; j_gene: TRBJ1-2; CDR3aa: CSARTGYGYTF; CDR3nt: TGCAGTGCTAGGACCGGCTATGGCTACACCTTC
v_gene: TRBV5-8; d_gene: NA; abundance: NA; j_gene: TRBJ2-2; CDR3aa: CASSFIRGGTGELFF; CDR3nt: TGTGCCAGCAGCTTTATCCGGGGAGGCACCGGGGAGCTGTTTTTT
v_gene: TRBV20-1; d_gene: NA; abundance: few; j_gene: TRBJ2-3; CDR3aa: CSASEWGRQNTDTQYF; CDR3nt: TGCAGTGCTAGTGAATGGGGACGACAGAACACAGATACGCAGTATTTT
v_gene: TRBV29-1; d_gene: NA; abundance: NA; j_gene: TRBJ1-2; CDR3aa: CSVETMGGYGYTF; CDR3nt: TGCAGCGTTGAAACAATGGGAGGCTATGGCTACACCTTC
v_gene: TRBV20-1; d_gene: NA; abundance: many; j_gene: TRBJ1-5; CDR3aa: CSARDFRTGGGNQPQHF; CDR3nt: TGCAGTGCTAGAGATTTTCGCACCGGGGGAGGGAATCAGCCCCAGCATTTT
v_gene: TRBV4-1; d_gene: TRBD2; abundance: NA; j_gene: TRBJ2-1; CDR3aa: CASSQKRTSGGSDEQFF; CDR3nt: TGCGCCAGCAGCCAAAAGAGGACTAGCGGGGGATCCGATGAGCAGTTCTTC
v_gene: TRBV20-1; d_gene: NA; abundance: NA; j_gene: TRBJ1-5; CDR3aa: CSARWDPSQPQHF; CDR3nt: TGCAGTGCTAGGTGGGACCCTAGTCAGCCCCAGCATTTT
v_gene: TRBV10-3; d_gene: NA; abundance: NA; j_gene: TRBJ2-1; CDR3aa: CAISPGVGNEQFF; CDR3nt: TGTGCCATCAGTCCGGGAGTAGGCAATGAGCAGTTCTTC
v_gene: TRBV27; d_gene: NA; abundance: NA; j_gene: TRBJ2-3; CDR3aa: CASSYSGITDTQYF; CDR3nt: TGTGCCAGCAGTTATAGCGGTATCACAGATACGCAGTATTTT
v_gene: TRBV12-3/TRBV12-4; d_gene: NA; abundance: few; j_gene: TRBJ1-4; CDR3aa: CASKPGREEKLFF; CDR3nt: TGTGCCAGCAAGCCGGGGAGGGAGGAAAAACTGTTTTTT
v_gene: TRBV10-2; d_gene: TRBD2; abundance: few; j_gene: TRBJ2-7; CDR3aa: CASTPGLGAYEQYF; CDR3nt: TGCGCCAGCACCCCGGGACTAGGGGCCTACGAGCAGTACTTC
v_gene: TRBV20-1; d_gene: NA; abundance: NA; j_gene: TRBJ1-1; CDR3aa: CSAWGGLGTEAFF; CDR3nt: TGCAGTGCGTGGGGAGGGCTAGGAACTGAAGCTTTCTTT
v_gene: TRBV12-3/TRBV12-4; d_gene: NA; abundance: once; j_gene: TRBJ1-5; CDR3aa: CASSLGWRSRQPQHF; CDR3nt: TGTGCCAGCAGTTTAGGGTGGAGAAGTAGACAGCCCCAGCATTTT
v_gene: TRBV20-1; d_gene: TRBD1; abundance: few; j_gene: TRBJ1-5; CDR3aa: CSAAPGQGSFQPQHF; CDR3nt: TGCAGTGCGGCACCGGGACAGGGGTCTTTTCAGCCCCAGCATTTT
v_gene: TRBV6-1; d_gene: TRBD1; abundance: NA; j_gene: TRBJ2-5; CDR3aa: CASRKDRALLETQYF; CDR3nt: TGTGCCAGCAGAAAGGACAGGGCTCTTCTGGAGACCCAGTACTTC
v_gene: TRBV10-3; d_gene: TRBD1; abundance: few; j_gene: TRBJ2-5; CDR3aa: CAISEKQGWDQETQYF; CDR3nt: TGTGCCATCAGTGAAAAACAGGGGTGGGACCAAGAGACCCAGTACTTC
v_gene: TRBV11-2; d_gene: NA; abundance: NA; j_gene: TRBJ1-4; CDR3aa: CASSRYRTNEKLFF; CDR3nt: TGTGCCAGCAGCCGATACAGAACTAATGAAAAACTGTTTTTT
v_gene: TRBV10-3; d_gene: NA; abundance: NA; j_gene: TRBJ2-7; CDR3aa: CAISDGTSSSYEQYF; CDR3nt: TGTGCCATCAGTGACGGGACGTCCAGCTCCTACGAGCAGTACTTC
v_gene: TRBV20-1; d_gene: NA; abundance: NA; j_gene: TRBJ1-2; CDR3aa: CRLPQGGGYTF; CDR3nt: TGCAGACTACCACAGGGTGGCGGCTACACCTTC
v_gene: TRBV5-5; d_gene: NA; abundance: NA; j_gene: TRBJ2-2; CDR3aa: CASSRAGQTNTGELFF; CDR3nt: TGTGCCAGCAGCCGCGCGGGACAGACGAACACCGGGGAGCTGTTTTTT
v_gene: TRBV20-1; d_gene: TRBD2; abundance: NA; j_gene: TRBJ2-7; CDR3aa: CSARGGTSGPPYEQYF; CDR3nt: TGCAGTGCTAGAGGCGGGACTAGCGGGCCCCCCTACGAGCAGTACTTC